These 14 T cell receptor beta chains were all obtained from the same sample, sequenced in a study of T-cell reconstitution after alpha-beta-depleted transplantation in children. This sample's TCRbeta library carried unique molecular identifier barcodes. TCRdb recomputed calls from the PCR reads with MiXCR, one row per CDR3 protein. Of over 200,000 distinct CDR3 sequences in the sample, around 9.6% were seen once. This specimen was PBMCs from the stem cell graft donor, taken from the stem cell graft. Every receptor here comes from a human donor who donated a stem cell graft to a child with acute lymphoblastic leukemia.

This clonotype was seen more than once but under ten times. This chain connects TRBV20-1 to TRBJ1-1; D might be TRBD1 (5 bases). CDR1 and CDR2 (germline): DFQATT, SNEGSKA (reference sequence). The length of the CDR3 is 9 residues. The CDR3 nucleotides read TGCAGAGGGGACACTGAAGCTTTCTTT. Its translation: CRGDTEAFF.

CDR3 loop: CASSIGSAAKNIQYF. The CDR3 nucleotides are TGTGCCAGCAGCATAGGGTCAGCGGCCAAAAACATTCAGTACTTC. The rearrangement joins TRBV9 to TRBJ2-4; D remains ambiguous. This CDR3 spans 15 amino acids. V was pared by 4 bases and J by 1 base, with 12 bases between. Germline V gives CDR1 SGDLS, CDR2 YYNGEE.

This clonotype has ten or more counts. The J gene is TRBJ2-2, the V gene TRBV12-3 or TRBV12-4, with unresolved D. Trimming removed 1 base at V and 7 bases at J, with 7 bases between. This CDR3 is built from 13 residues. DNA of the CDR3: TGTGCCAGCAGTTTAGGTGCGAGCGGGGAGCTGTTTTTT. As protein: CASSLGASGELFF.

This clonotype has at least ten counts. V gene TRBV7-9 combines with J gene TRBJ2-3; D not certain. The germline V gene encodes CDR1 SEHNR and CDR2 FQNEAQ (reference sequence). V gave up 0 bases and J gave up 2 bases, with 9 bases separating them. The CDR3 sequence is 15 residues long. The CDR3 nucleotides are TGTGCCAGCAGCTTAGCGGCCAGACACACAGATACGCAGTATTTT. Amino acid sequence: CASSLAARHTDTQYF.

J is TRBJ2-1 and V is TRBV20-1; D call uncertain. V was shortened by 3 bases and J by 8 bases, with 8 bases between the two germline ends. Per the germline V gene, CDR1 is DFQATT and CDR2 is SNEGSKA (reference sequence). The CDR3 covers 11 residues. The CDR3 bases are TGCAGTGCTAGGGGGAATGATGAGCAGTTCTTC. Translation: CSARGNDEQFF.

This clonotype was detected only a few times. The CDR3 DNA is TGTGCCAGCAGTTTTTCGTCGGGGGCGAAGGAGCAGTACTTC. This gives the protein CASSFSSGAKEQYF. V gene TRBV27 combines with J gene TRBJ2-7, with D perhaps matching TRBD1 or TRBD2 (6 bases each). CDR3 size: 14 residues. V dropped 3 bases and J dropped 7 bases, with 16 bases sitting between them. Germline V lookup: CDR1 MNHEY, CDR2 SMNVEV (reference sequence).

The sample holds many counts of this clonotype. The genes are TRBV20-1 and TRBJ2-7; TRBD2 matches at 9 bases. The CDR3 consists of 14 residues. CDR1 and CDR2 (germline): DFQATT, SNEGSKA (reference sequence). Trimming cost V 1 base and J 3 bases; bases outside gene matches: 4. The CDR3 loop reads CSARVRRGGYEQYF. DNA for the CDR3: TGCAGTGCTAGAGTAAGGCGGGGGGGCTACGAGCAGTACTTC.

Only a few counts were recorded for this clonotype. V is TRBV11-2 and J is TRBJ2-3; no firm D call. Germline assignment: CDR1 SGHAT and CDR2 FQNNGV. V lost 1 base, J lost 6 bases, and 5 bases lay in between. The CDR3 contains 12 residues. As DNA, the CDR3 is TGTGCCAGCAGCTTAGTGTTCGATACGCAGTATTTT. Protein product: CASSLVFDTQYF. Full variable domain (rest looked up from reference TRBV11-2 and TRBJ2-3): EAGVAQSPRYKIIEKRQSVAFWCNPISGHATLYWYQQILGQGPKLLIQFQNNGVVDDSQLPKDRFSAERLKGVDSTLKIQPAKLEDSAVYLCASSLVFDTQYFGPGTRLTVL.

This clonotype showed up many times. The chain carries TRBV9 and TRBJ2-3; D remains unclear. V lost 0 bases and J lost 0, with 8 bases in between. This CDR3 has 15 residues. Germline CDR1 reads SGDLS; CDR2 reads YYNGEE. The CDR3 here is CASSVVSTSTDTQYF. CDR3 in DNA: TGTGCCAGCAGCGTAGTCAGCACTAGCACAGATACGCAGTATTTT. The full variable domain, its missing parts supplied by reference TRBV9 and TRBJ2-3, is DSGVTQTPKHLITATGQRVTLRCSPRSGDLSVYWYQQSLDQGLQFLIQYYNGEERAKGNILERFSAQQFPDLHSELNLSSLELGDSALYFCASSVVSTSTDTQYFGPGTRLTVL.

V and J are TRBV9 and TRBJ1-3; possible D gene TRBD1, 6 bases. The CDR3 runs 15 residues. V was pared by 3 bases and J by 0 bases, with 10 bases between. Germline CDR1 reads SGDLS; CDR2 reads YYNGEE. For the CDR3, the DNA is TGTGCCAGCAGCGCCAGACAGGCCTCTGGAAACACCATATATTTT. It is translated as CASSARQASGNTIYF. Together with reference TRBV9 and TRBJ1-3, the CDR3 gives the full variable domain: DSGVTQTPKHLITATGQRVTLRCSPRSGDLSVYWYQQSLDQGLQFLIQYYNGEERAKGNILERFSAQQFPDLHSELNLSSLELGDSALYFCASSARQASGNTIYFGEGSWLTVV.

The chain links TRBV4-2 to TRBJ2-3, with D possibly being TRBD1 (5 bases). Germline V gives CDR1 LGHNA, CDR2 YNFKEQ. This CDR3 contains 17 residues. Trimming left V 4 bases short and J 3 bases short, with 20 bases between. CDR3 residues: CASSPGRGAELTDTQYF. CDR3 in DNA: TGTGCCAGCAGCCCCGGCCGTGGGGCCGAATTAACAGATACGCAGTATTTT.

This clonotype has a handful of counts. V usage is TRBV29-1 and J usage is TRBJ2-3; D uncertain. This CDR3 is 13 amino acids long. The V end was cut by 2 bases, the J end by 3 bases, with 9 bases between. Germline V gene lookup returns CDR1 SQVTM and CDR2 ANQGSEA. For the CDR3, the DNA is TGCAGCGTTGAACCAGCTCAAACAGATACGCAGTATTTT. It specifies CSVEPAQTDTQYF.

The V and J genes are TRBV20-1 and TRBJ1-2; tentatively, D is TRBD1 (6 bases). The CDR3 has 15 residues. V was pared by 3 bases and J by 4 bases, with 18 bases between. CDR1 and CDR2 (germline): DFQATT, SNEGSKA (reference sequence). DNA of the CDR3: TGCAGTGCTAGGCGGGAGGGGACACCGACCTATGGCTACACCTTC. Its protein product is CSARREGTPTYGYTF.

This clonotype turned up a few times. CDR3 loop: CASSLSRRGSETQYF. The CDR3, as DNA: TGTGCCAGCAGTTTATCGCGCAGGGGCTCGGAGACCCAGTACTTC. The chain uses TRBV27 and TRBJ2-5, with D possibly matching TRBD1 (6 bases). Germline CDR1 reads MNHEY; CDR2 reads SMNVEV (reference sequence). This CDR3 region has 15 residues. V was cut by 0 bases and J by 5 bases, with 13 bases left in between.